Reported below is one TCR beta chain. Per the study methods: The authors estimated nucleated cell counts from reference gene primer amplification. Method: immunoSEQ multiplex PCR; TCRdb's copy keeps in-frame clones and lacks some. The DNA gave D and trimming, while V, J and clone size come from that table. Found here are roughly 76,000 clones, 80% to 90% of them singletons; the top ten hold about 11%. The record originates from a study of blood T cell repertoires in COVID-19. Background on the study: Samples taken during acute and convalescent COVID-19 were collected in the United States, Italy and Spain.

The CDR3 runs 14 residues. Germline lookup yields CDR1 GTSNPN and CDR2 SVGIG (reference sequence). V lost 6 bases and J lost 8, with 20 bases in between. The clonotype was recovered from a young woman with acute or convalescent COVID-19. The chain combines TRBV30 with TRBJ2-1, with no clear D. The specimen was peripheral blood. For the CDR3, the DNA is TGTGCCTGCCTAGTCCTTCACGGGTTCGATGAGCAGTTCTTC. This sequence encodes CACLVLHGFDEQFF.